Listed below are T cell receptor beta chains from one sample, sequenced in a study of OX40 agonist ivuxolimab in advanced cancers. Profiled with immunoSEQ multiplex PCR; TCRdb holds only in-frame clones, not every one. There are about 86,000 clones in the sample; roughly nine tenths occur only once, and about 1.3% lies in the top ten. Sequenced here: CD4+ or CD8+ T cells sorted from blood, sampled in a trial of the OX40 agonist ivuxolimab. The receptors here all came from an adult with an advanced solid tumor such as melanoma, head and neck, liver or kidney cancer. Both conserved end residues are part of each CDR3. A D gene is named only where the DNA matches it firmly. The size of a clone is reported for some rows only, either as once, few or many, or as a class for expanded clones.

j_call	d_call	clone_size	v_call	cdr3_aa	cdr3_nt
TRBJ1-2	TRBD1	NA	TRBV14	CASSQDATGVYGYTF	TGTGCCAGCAGCCAAGATGCGACAGGGGTCTATGGCTACACCTTC
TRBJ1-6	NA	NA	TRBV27	CASSLGGIGRGSDSPLHF	TGTGCCAGCAGTTTAGGAGGGATCGGGCGGGGGAGTGATTCACCCCTCCACTTT
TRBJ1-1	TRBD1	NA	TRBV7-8	CASSFNPGQGVPFNTEAFF	TGTGCCAGCAGCTTTAATCCGGGACAGGGGGTTCCTTTTAACACTGAAGCTTTCTTT
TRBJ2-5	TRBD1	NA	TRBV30	CAWSDSRDRGRETQYF	TGTGCCTGGAGTGACTCCCGGGACAGGGGGCGAGAGACCCAGTACTTC
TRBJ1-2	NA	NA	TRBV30	CAGTAQANYGYTF	TGTGCCGGCACAGCACAAGCTAACTATGGCTACACCTTC
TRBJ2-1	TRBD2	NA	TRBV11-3	CASSLSGFYNEQFF	TGTGCCAGCAGCCTTAGCGGGTTTTACAATGAGCAGTTCTTC
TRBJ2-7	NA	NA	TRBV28	CATKGAGLTPLEQYF	TGTGCCACCAAGGGAGCCGGACTCACACCCCTCGAGCAGTACTTC
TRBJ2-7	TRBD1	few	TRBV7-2	CASSQGDISYEQYF	TGTGCCAGCAGCCAGGGGGACATTTCCTACGAGCAGTACTTC
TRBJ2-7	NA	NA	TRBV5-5	CASSLDLRASYEQYF	TGTGCCAGCAGCTTGGATCTCAGGGCCTCCTACGAGCAGTACTTC
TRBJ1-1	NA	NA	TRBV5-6	CASSRAPTGLGSAFF	TGTGCCAGCAGCAGGGCCCCCACAGGGCTGGGGTCTGCTTTCTTT
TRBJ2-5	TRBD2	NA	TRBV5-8	CASSWGTSGRQETQYF	TGTGCCAGCAGCTGGGGGACTAGCGGGCGCCAAGAGACCCAGTACTTC
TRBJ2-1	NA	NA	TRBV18	CASSRDVGNEQFF	TGTGCCAGCTCAAGGGACGTGGGGAATGAGCAGTTCTTC
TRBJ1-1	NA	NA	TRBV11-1	CASSRGRQNTEAFF	TGTGCCAGCAGCCGGGGACGCCAGAACACTGAAGCTTTCTTT
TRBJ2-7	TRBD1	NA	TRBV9	CASSVVDRAYEQYF	TGTGCCAGCAGCGTAGTCGACAGGGCCTACGAGCAGTACTTC
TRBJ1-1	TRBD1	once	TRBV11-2	CASSQTGRTEAFF	TGTGCCAGCAGCCAGACAGGGAGGACTGAAGCTTTCTTT
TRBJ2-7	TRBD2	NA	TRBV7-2	CASSSDSGTNREQYF	TGTGCCAGCAGCTCCGATAGCGGGACCAATCGCGAGCAGTACTTC
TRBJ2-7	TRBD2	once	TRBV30	CAWASGLAGVYEQYF	TGTGCCTGGGCCTCGGGACTAGCGGGGGTCTACGAGCAGTACTTC
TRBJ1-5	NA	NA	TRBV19	CASSIMSGGSSNQPQHF	TGTGCCAGTAGTATTATGTCGGGGGGCTCGAGCAATCAGCCCCAGCATTTT
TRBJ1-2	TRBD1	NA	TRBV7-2	CASSLGGTGGGYGYTF	TGTGCCAGCAGCTTGGGCGGGACAGGGGGCGGCTATGGCTACACCTTC
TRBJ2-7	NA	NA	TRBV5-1	CASSLGAANAYEQYF	TGCGCCAGCAGCTTGGGGGCGGCGAACGCCTACGAGCAGTACTTC
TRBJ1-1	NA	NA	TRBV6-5	CASSYSQNTEAFF	TGTGCCAGCAGTTATTCCCAGAACACTGAAGCTTTCTTT
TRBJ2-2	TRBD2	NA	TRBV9	CASSVGDSGGLLSGELFF	TGTGCCAGCAGCGTAGGAGATAGCGGGGGGCTTCTGAGCGGGGAGCTGTTTTTT
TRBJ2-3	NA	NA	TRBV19	CATGRTGDTQYF	TGTGCCACCGGAAGGACCGGAGATACGCAGTATTTT
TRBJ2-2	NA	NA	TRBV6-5	CASSSRPGELFF	TGTGCCAGCAGTTCAAGACCCGGGGAGCTGTTTTTT
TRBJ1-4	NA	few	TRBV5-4	CASSFGQAAEKLFF	TGTGCCAGCAGCTTCGGGCAGGCTGCTGAAAAACTGTTTTTT
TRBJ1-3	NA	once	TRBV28	CASSLFHSGNTIYF	TGTGCCAGCAGTTTATTCCACTCTGGAAACACCATATATTTT
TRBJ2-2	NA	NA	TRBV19	CASSIQGRANTGELFF	TGTGCCAGTAGTATACAGGGAAGAGCGAACACCGGGGAGCTGTTTTTT
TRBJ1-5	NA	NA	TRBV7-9	CASSLGGPDQPQHF	TGTGCCAGCAGCTTAGGGGGACCTGATCAGCCCCAGCATTTT
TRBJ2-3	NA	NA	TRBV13	CASGGLPGPDTQYF	TGTGCCAGCGGGGGGCTACCGGGCCCAGATACGCAGTATTTT
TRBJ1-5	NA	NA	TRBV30	CAWSVPRGENSNQPQHF	TGTGCCTGGAGTGTACCAAGGGGCGAGAATAGCAATCAGCCCCAGCATTTT
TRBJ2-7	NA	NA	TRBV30	CAWSVKEVKQYF	TGTGCCTGGAGTGTAAAGGAGGTGAAGCAGTACTTC
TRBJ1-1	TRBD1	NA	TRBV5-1	CASSLETGDTEAFF	TGCGCCAGCAGCTTGGAGACAGGGGACACTGAAGCTTTCTTT
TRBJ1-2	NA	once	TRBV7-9	CASSLGAPGYGYTF	TGTGCCAGCAGCTTAGGAGCCCCTGGGTATGGCTACACCTTC
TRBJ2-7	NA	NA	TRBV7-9	CASSLQQSSYEQYF	TGTGCCAGCAGCTTACAGCAAAGCTCCTACGAGCAGTACTTC
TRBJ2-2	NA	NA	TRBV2	CASSVGGYNTGELFF	TGTGCCAGCAGTGTAGGGGGTTATAACACCGGGGAGCTGTTTTTT
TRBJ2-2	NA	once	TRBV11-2	CASSLMGQGPDTGELFF	TGTGCCAGCAGCCTAATGGGGCAAGGGCCAGACACCGGGGAGCTGTTTTTT
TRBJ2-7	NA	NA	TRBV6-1	CASSVRKGSFYEQYF	TGTGCCAGCAGTGTACGGAAGGGCAGTTTCTACGAGCAGTACTTC
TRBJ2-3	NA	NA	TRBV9	CASSAPTDTQYF	TGTGCCAGCAGCGCCCCCACGGATACGCAGTATTTT